This T cell receptor beta chain emerged from a study of long-term antiretroviral therapy in people with HIV. The CDR3 runs 14 residues. V lost 4 bases and J lost 6, with 12 bases in between. Germline CDR1 is MNHEY and CDR2 is SVGAGI. Researchers ran immunoSEQ v3.0 at survey level. The study targeted 40,000-50,000 T-cell genomes per sample in sequencing. Libraries were prepared by immunoSEQ multiplex PCR; TCRdb keeps only in-frame clonotypes and omits some of them. The sample carries under 20,000 clones, around four fifths recorded once. This clone was counted between two and nine times. The receptor was isolated from a man aged 25-45 years with HIV. The chain combines TRBV6-5 with TRBJ2-2; TRBD1 is a possible D gene (6 bases). The source material was unsorted PBMCs, sampled approximately 2.1 years before starting antiretroviral therapy. CDR3 nucleotides: TGTGCCAGCAGTTTAACACAGGGTTCCGGGGAGCTGTTTTTT. As protein: CASSLTQGSGELFF.